Below, 28 T cell receptor beta chains from the same sample are listed, as sequenced in a study of identical twins. TCRdb re-derived calls from the 5' RACE reads in MiXCR, one entry per CDR3 protein. The sample has 500,000 to 550,000 distinct CDR3 sequences, around 20% seen once; the top ten hold 0.75% to 0.95%. The sample was also linked to a second study, of T cells expressing NK-cell markers.

The sequenced sample was CD4+ T cells sorted from blood. All receptors come from a woman between 18 and 29 years old in good health.

The chain combines TRBV4-3 with TRBJ2-1; TRBD2 matches 9 bases. The germline CDR1 and CDR2 sequences are LGHNA and YSLEER. The CDR3 spans 15 residues. The J segment lost 10 bases and the V segment lost 0 bases, leaving 7 bases of the junction unmatched. This CDR3 is CASSQEPAGGGEQFF. The CDR3 bases are TGCGCCAGCAGCCAAGAGCCAGCGGGGGGCGGAGAGCAGTTCTTC.

The sample holds a few counts of this clonotype. V and J are TRBV20-1 and TRBJ2-1; D remains unclear. V lost 6 bases, J lost 4 bases, and 7 bases lay in between. Germline lookup yields CDR1 DFQATT and CDR2 SNEGSKA (reference sequence). This CDR3 is built from 11 residues. The CDR3 region is CSAEVYNEQFF. CDR3 sequence (DNA): TGCAGTGCCGAGGTGTACAATGAGCAGTTCTTC.

J is TRBJ2-1 and V is TRBV5-1, with D tentatively TRBD1 (6 bases). CDR1 is SGHRS, CDR2 YFSETQ, per germline. Trimming shortened V by 3 bases and J by 1 base, and 8 bases separated the two germline ends. The CDR3 runs to 14 residues. The CDR3 bases are TGCGCCAGCAGCTCAGGACAGTCCTACAATGAGCAGTTCTTC. As protein: CASSSGQSYNEQFF.

This clonotype has only a few counts. The chain recombines TRBV7-9 with TRBJ1-1, with a possible D match to TRBD1 (5 bases). V lost 0 bases to trimming and J lost 8 bases, with 19 bases between them. The CDR3 sequence is 16 residues long. Germline CDR1 is SEHNR and CDR2 is FQNEAQ (reference sequence). The CDR3 nucleotides read TGTGCCAGCAGCTTAGCGGGTAACAGGCTCCTGGGGGAAGCTTTCTTT. As protein: CASSLAGNRLLGEAFF.

The V call is TRBV12-3 or TRBV12-4, the J call TRBJ2-5; tentative D call: TRBD1 (6 bases). The CDR3 extends over 16 amino acids. Deletions cut 5 bases from V and 5 bases from J, with 21 bases between. The CDR3, as DNA: TGTGCCAGCAGTCGCCTAGGGACAAGGGGTGGGGAGACCCAGTACTTC. Translation: CASSRLGTRGGETQYF.

The chain employs TRBV6-1 and TRBJ1-3; the D is unclear. This CDR3 is built from 15 residues. Germline V gene lookup returns CDR1 MNHNS and CDR2 SASEGT. V lost 5 bases, J lost 0 bases, and 11 bases lay in between. The CDR3 protein is CASSLDGGSGNTIYF. For the CDR3, the DNA is TGTGCCAGCAGTCTGGACGGCGGCTCTGGAAACACCATATATTTT.

Ten or more counts support this clonotype. The junction and the germline gene differ at one end; a read error may be behind it. The chain recombines TRBV5-1 with TRBJ2-5; 8 positions agree with TRBD1. The CDR3 runs to 14 residues. Germline V CDR1 and CDR2: SGHRS, YFSETQ. In DNA, the CDR3 is TGTGCCAGCAGCTCTACAGGGGGCCAAGAGACCCAGTACTTC. As protein: CASSSTGGQETQYF.

The chain couples TRBV6-2 or TRBV6-3 to TRBJ1-5; 8 bases fit TRBD1. Per germline, CDR1 MNHEY and CDR2 SVGEGT. The CDR3 is 13 amino acids. Losses at the gene ends were 5 bases for V and 9 bases for J; bases not matched to a gene: 6. CDR3 region: CASSRAGGRPQHF. The CDR3 region has the DNA TGTGCCAGCAGTAGGGCAGGGGGCCGGCCCCAGCATTTT.

V gene TRBV28 combines with J gene TRBJ2-5; 10 bases line up with TRBD2. The germline CDR1 and CDR2 sequences are MDHEN and SYDVKM. J lost 5 bases, V lost 5 bases, and 8 bases had no gene match. This CDR3 has 15 amino acids. CDR3 in DNA: TGTGCCAGCAGTGCTAGCGGGAGTCGTAGGGAGACCCAGTACTTC. It is translated as CASSASGSRRETQYF.

This clonotype was found a few times. The gene calls are TRBV10-3 and TRBJ1-1, with D hard to call. Trimming took off 5 bases at V and 3 bases at J, with 4 bases between the two ends. This CDR3 region has 11 residues. CDR1 is ENHRY, CDR2 SYGVKD, per germline. CDR3 coding DNA: TGTGCCATCAGTAGGGACACTGAAGCTTTCTTT. Its protein is CAISRDTEAFF.

V gene TRBV10-3 combines with J gene TRBJ2-1, with D possibly matching TRBD2 (5 bases). V lost 1 base to trimming and J lost 3 bases, with 10 bases between them. Germline CDR1 is ENHRY and CDR2 is SYGVKD. This CDR3 has 15 residues. CDR3 region: CAISEWERDYNEQFF. Written as DNA, the CDR3 is TGTGCCATCAGTGAGTGGGAGAGAGACTACAATGAGCAGTTCTTC.

The V call is TRBV5-1, the J call TRBJ1-2; TRBD1 matches at 7 bases. The CDR3 loop spans 15 amino acids. Trimming cost V 5 bases and J 1 base; bases outside gene matches: 8. Germline V gene sequence: CDR1 SGHRS, CDR2 YFSETQ. CDR3 in DNA: TGCGCCAGCAGTCCCCGGGCAGGGGGTAACTATGGCTACACCTTC. Translating it yields CASSPRAGGNYGYTF.

The V call is TRBV20-1, the J call TRBJ1-1; a weak D match, TRBD1 (5 bases). The germline gives CDR1 DFQATT, CDR2 SNEGSKA (reference sequence). The length of the CDR3 is 13 residues. The CDR3 region has the DNA TGCAGGGCCTTTTCTGGGGGAAACACTGAAGCTTTCTTT. Protein sequence: CRAFSGGNTEAFF.

The rearrangement uses TRBV5-5 and TRBJ2-3, with D possibly TRBD1 on 5 matching bases. The CDR3 loop spans 15 amino acids. CDR1 and CDR2 from the germline V gene are SGHKS and YYEKEE (reference sequence). V shed 3 bases and J shed 3 bases, with 14 bases lying between them. The CDR3 region is CASSSTGVVTDTQYF. CDR3 DNA sequence: TGTGCCAGCAGCTCTACAGGAGTGGTTACAGATACGCAGTATTTT.

The rearrangement links TRBV7-8 to TRBJ1-5; D not certain. The CDR3 totals 14 residues. Germline values: CDR1 SGHVS, CDR2 FQNEAQ. Trimming left V 3 bases short and J 0 bases short, with 6 bases between. CDR3 protein: CASSLPASNQPQHF. As DNA, the CDR3 is TGTGCCAGCAGCTTGCCAGCTAGCAATCAGCCCCAGCATTTT.

The J gene is TRBJ2-7, the V gene TRBV19; D is unresolved. Between the trimmed V and J ends, which lost 8 bases and 3 bases, there was a span of 14 bases. The length of the CDR3 is 13 residues. Germline CDR1 and CDR2: LNHDA and SQIVND (reference sequence). As DNA, the CDR3 is TGTGCCAGTTGTGATGTCAACCACTACGAGCAGTACTTC. This codes for CASCDVNHYEQYF.

This clonotype was recorded many times. The CDR3 bases are TGCAGTCGCAGAAGGACAGGGAGTAACACTGAAGCTTTCTTT. Translating it yields CSRRRTGSNTEAFF. The chain joins TRBV20-1 to TRBJ1-1; 8 bases line up with TRBD1. The CDR3 is 14 amino acids. CDR1 and CDR2 from the germline V gene are DFQATT and SNEGSKA (reference sequence). J gave up 2 bases and V 8 bases, and 10 bases lay outside the gene matches.

Only a few counts were recorded for this clonotype. CDR3 loop: CASSEQGDASGNTIYF. CDR3 nucleotide sequence: TGTGCCAGCAGTGAACAAGGAGATGCCTCTGGAAACACCATATATTTT. J is TRBJ1-3 and V is TRBV2, with D unclear. The V end lost 2 bases, the J end lost 0 bases, and 11 bases lay between the germline ends. Germline V lookup: CDR1 SNHLY, CDR2 FYNNEI. This CDR3 contains 16 residues. Filled out from reference TRBV2 and TRBJ1-3, the complete variable domain reads EPEVTQTPSHQVTQMGQEVILRCVPISNHLYFYWYRQILGQKVEFLVSFYNNEISEKSEIFDDQFSVERPDGSNFTLKIRSTKLEDSAMYFCASSEQGDASGNTIYFGEGSWLTVV.

The J gene is TRBJ1-5, the V gene TRBV3-1, with D possibly being TRBD1 (5 bases). The V and J ends lost 4 bases and 7 bases respectively, with 14 bases between them. The CDR3 is 14 amino acids. Looked up from germline, CDR1 is LGHDT and CDR2 is YNNKEL (reference sequence). The DNA for the CDR3 is TGTGCCAGCAGCCCTTCCGAGTCAGGGCAGCCCCAGCATTTT. Its translation: CASSPSESGQPQHF.

The chain carries TRBV11-2 and TRBJ1-1; no firm D call. The CDR3 spans 14 residues. The V end was cut by 3 bases, the J end by 0 bases, with 8 bases between. The germline V gene encodes CDR1 SGHAT and CDR2 FQNNGV. This CDR3 is CASSLQVMNTEAFF. DNA of the CDR3: TGTGCCAGCAGCTTGCAGGTGATGAACACTGAAGCTTTCTTT.

This clonotype came up many times. V and J are TRBV10-3 and TRBJ2-7; weak D call: TRBD1 (6 bases). The CDR3 covers 13 residues. Germline CDR1 and CDR2: ENHRY and SYGVKD. Trimming cost V 3 bases and J 4 bases, with 10 bases left between them. The CDR3 DNA follows: TGTGCCATCAGTGAAGCAGGGGCGTACGAGCAGTACTTC. Translating it yields CAISEAGAYEQYF.

The rearrangement joins TRBV7-9 to TRBJ1-2, with 7 bases lining up with TRBD1. Trimming took 3 bases from V and 7 from J; bases not matched to a gene: 8. The germline V gene has CDR1 SEHNR and CDR2 FQNEAQ (reference sequence). This CDR3 comprises 14 residues. The CDR3 is CASSFSTGNSGYTF. CDR3 in DNA: TGTGCCAGCAGCTTCTCGACAGGGAACAGTGGCTACACCTTC.

The V gene is TRBV7-2, the J gene TRBJ2-1; TRBD1 is a possible D gene (6 bases). Germline values: CDR1 SGHTA, CDR2 FQGNSA. The CDR3 length is 14 residues. V lost 2 bases and J lost 5, with 10 bases in between. The CDR3 sequence is CASSLWGPNNEQFF. The DNA of the CDR3 is TGTGCCAGCAGCTTATGGGGGCCAAACAATGAGCAGTTCTTC.

The rearrangement uses TRBV20-1 and TRBJ1-2, with D possibly TRBD1 on 6 matching bases. Germline loops: CDR1 DFQATT, CDR2 SNEGSKA (reference sequence). V was cut by 3 bases and J by 7 bases, with 15 bases left in between. The CDR3 length is 13 residues. The CDR3 nucleotides are TGCAGTGCTAGTTTCAGGGGCTTGCGTGGCTACACCTTC. This translates into CSASFRGLRGYTF.

This clonotype has a handful of counts. The chain recombines TRBV9 with TRBJ1-1; a possible D gene is TRBD1 (5 bases). CDR3 length: 15 residues. V was pared by 3 bases and J by 4 bases, with 16 bases between. CDR1 and CDR2 from the germline V gene are SGDLS and YYNGEE. The CDR3 coding sequence is TGTGCCAGCAGCGGAGGAATTGGGACGGTCACTGAAGCTTTCTTT. This gives the protein CASSGGIGTVTEAFF. The whole variable domain, filled in from reference TRBV9 and TRBJ1-1, reads DSGVTQTPKHLITATGQRVTLRCSPRSGDLSVYWYQQSLDQGLQFLIQYYNGEERAKGNILERFSAQQFPDLHSELNLSSLELGDSALYFCASSGGIGTVTEAFFGQGTRLTVV.

The chain has TRBV7-9 and TRBJ2-1; TRBD2 matches 8 bases. Unmatched junction bases numbered 13, after V lost 5 bases and J lost 10 bases. The CDR3 covers 15 residues. CDR1 is SEHNR, CDR2 FQNEAQ, per germline (reference sequence). CDR3 sequence reads: CASSPDQTSVKEQFF. The CDR3 DNA reads as TGTGCCAGCAGCCCCGACCAGACTAGCGTGAAGGAGCAGTTCTTC.

The CDR3, as DNA: TGTGCCAGCAGTCAGACGTTTTTGGCGCACGATGGCTACACCTTC. Translation gives CASSQTFLAHDGYTF. J is TRBJ1-2 and V is TRBV2; D gene unclear. V was pared by 5 bases and J by 6 bases, with 19 bases between. The CDR3 consists of 15 residues. Germline V CDR1 and CDR2: SNHLY, FYNNEI.

This clonotype has ten or more counts. This chain joins TRBV12-3 or TRBV12-4 and TRBJ2-7; TRBD2 is a possible D gene (6 bases). Trimming left V 5 bases short and J 4 bases short, with 12 bases between. The CDR3 consists of 13 residues. The CDR3 DNA follows: TGTGCCAGCAGTGTGACTAGGCCGTACGAGCAGTACTTC. Protein sequence: CASSVTRPYEQYF.